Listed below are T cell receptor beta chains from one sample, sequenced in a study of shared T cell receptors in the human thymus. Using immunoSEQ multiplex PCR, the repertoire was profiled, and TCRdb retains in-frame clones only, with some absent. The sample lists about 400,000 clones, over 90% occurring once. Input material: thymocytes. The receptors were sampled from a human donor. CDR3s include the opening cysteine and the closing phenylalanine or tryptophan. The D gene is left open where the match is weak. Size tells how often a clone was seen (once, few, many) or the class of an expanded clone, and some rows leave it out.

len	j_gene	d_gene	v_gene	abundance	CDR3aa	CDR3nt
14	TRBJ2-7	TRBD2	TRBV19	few	CASSSTSGSNEQYF	TGTGCCAGTAGTAGTACTAGCGGGAGTAACGAGCAGTACTTC
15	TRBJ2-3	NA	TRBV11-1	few	CASSSAGCDTDTQYF	TGTGCCAGCAGCTCGGCAGGGTGTGACACAGATACGCAGTATTTT
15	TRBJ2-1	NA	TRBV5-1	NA	CASSLWACPHDEQFF	TGCGCCAGCAGCTTGTGGGCGTGTCCACACGATGAGCAGTTCTTC
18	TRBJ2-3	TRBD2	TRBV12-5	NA	CASGLWLAAHPPRDTQYF	TGTGCTAGTGGTTTATGGCTAGCGGCTCACCCGCCTAGGGATACGCAGTATTTT
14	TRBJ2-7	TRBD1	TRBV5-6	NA	CASSRGQQNYEQYF	TGTGCCAGCAGCAGGGGACAGCAGAACTACGAGCAGTACTTC
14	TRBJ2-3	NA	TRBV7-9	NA	CASNLQGKADTQYF	TGTGCCAGCAACCTGCAGGGGAAGGCAGATACGCAGTATTTT
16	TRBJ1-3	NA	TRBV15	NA	CATSRGVSGIGNTIYF	TGTGCCACCAGCAGAGGTGTTTCGGGAATTGGAAACACCATATATTTT
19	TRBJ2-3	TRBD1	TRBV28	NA	CASSLGVYRGNEVTDTQYF	TGTGCCAGCAGTTTAGGGGTTTACAGGGGTAATGAGGTAACAGATACGCAGTATTTT
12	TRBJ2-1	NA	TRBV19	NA	CASSIPGFKQFF	TGTGCCAGTAGTATTCCGGGGTTTAAGCAGTTCTTC
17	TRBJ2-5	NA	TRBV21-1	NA	CASSSPMGDRVYETQYF	TGTGCCAGCAGCTCCCCAATGGGGGACAGGGTTTACGAGACCCAGTACTTC
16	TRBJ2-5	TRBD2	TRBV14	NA	CASSQDTGGRDETQYF	TGTGCCAGCAGCCAAGATACGGGGGGGAGGGACGAGACCCAGTACTTC
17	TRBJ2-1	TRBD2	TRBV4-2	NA	CASSHGGILAGLPGQFF	TGTGCCAGCAGCCACGGGGGCATACTAGCGGGGCTTCCGGGGCAGTTCTTC
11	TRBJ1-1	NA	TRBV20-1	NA	CSARNWMGAFF	TGCAGTGCTAGGAACTGGATGGGGGCTTTCTTT
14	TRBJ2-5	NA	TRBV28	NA	CASSCAGFLETQYF	TGTGCCAGCAGTTGTGCGGGATTCTTGGAGACCCAGTACTTC
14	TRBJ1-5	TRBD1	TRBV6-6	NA	CASSYDRGNQPQHF	TGTGCCAGCAGTTACGACAGGGGCAATCAGCCCCAGCATTTT
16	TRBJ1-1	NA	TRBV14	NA	CASSPTGGPRDTEAFF	TGTGCCAGCAGCCCGACAGGCGGCCCCAGGGACACTGAAGCTTTCTTT
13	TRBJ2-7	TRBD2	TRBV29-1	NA	CSVVGEGLDEQYF	TGCAGCGTTGTGGGGGAGGGTTTGGACGAGCAGTACTTC
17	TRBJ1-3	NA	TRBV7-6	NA	CASSLGQTNLSGNTIYF	TGTGCCAGCAGCTTAGGACAGACTAACCTCTCTGGAAACACCATATATTTT
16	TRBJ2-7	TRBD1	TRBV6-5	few	CASSYPDRVGSNEQYF	TGTGCCAGCAGTTACCCCGACAGGGTCGGTTCCAACGAGCAGTACTTC
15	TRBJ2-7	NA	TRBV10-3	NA	CAISEGGLRGREQYF	TGTGCCATCAGTGAGGGCGGTCTTCGGGGGAGGGAGCAGTACTTC
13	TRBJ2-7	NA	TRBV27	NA	CASRGGRWAEQYF	TGTGCCAGCAGGGGGGGGCGCTGGGCCGAGCAGTACTTC
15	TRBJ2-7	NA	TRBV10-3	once	CAINPGPKSSYEQYF	TGTGCCATCAACCCGGGGCCAAAGAGCTCCTACGAGCAGTACTTC
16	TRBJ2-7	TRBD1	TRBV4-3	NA	CASSQVRTGGTYEQYF	TGCGCCAGCAGCCAAGTTCGAACAGGGGGCACCTACGAGCAGTACTTC
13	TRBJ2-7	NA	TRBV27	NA	CASSYRDRYEQYF	TGTGCCAGCAGTTACAGGGATCGGTACGAGCAGTACTTC
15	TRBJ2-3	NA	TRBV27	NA	CASSLVGVPTDTQYF	TGTGCCAGCAGCTTGGTAGGAGTCCCCACAGATACGCAGTATTTT
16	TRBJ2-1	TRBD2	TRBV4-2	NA	CASSQVSSGYLNEQFF	TGTGCCAGCAGCCAAGTGAGTAGCGGGTACCTCAATGAGCAGTTCTTC
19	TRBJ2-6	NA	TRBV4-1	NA	CASSQDPQGPLSGANVLTF	TGCGCCAGCAGCCAAGATCCCCAGGGGCCCCTCTCTGGGGCCAACGTCCTGACTTTC
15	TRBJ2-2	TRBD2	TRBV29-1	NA	CSAPGLAVNTGELFF	TGCAGCGCCCCGGGACTAGCGGTGAACACCGGGGAGCTGTTTTTT
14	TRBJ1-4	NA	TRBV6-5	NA	CASSYAALNEKLFF	TGTGCCAGCAGTTACGCAGCTTTGAATGAAAAACTGTTTTTT
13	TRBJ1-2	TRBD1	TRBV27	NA	CASKDRVNYGYTF	TGTGCCAGCAAGGACAGGGTGAACTATGGCTACACCTTC
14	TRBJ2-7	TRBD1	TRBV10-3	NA	CAISEFEGASEQYF	TGTGCCATCAGTGAGTTCGAGGGGGCGAGCGAGCAGTACTTC
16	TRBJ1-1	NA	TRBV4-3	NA	CASSFTKGTMNTEAFF	TGCGCCAGCAGCTTCACCAAAGGGACCATGAACACTGAAGCTTTCTTT
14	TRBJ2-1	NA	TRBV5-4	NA	CASSPRASYNEQFF	TGTGCCAGCAGCCCTAGGGCTAGTTACAATGAGCAGTTCTTC
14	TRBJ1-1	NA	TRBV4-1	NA	CASSQECRNTEAFF	TGCGCCAGCAGCCAAGAATGCAGAAACACTGAAGCTTTCTTT
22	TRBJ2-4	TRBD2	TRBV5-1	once	CASSLIGEGLAGGSVAKNIQYF	TGCGCCAGCAGCCTCATAGGGGAGGGACTAGCGGGAGGTTCTGTAGCCAAAAACATTCAGTACTTC
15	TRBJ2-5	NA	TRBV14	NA	CASSQDGNKQETQYF	TGTGCCAGCAGCCAAGATGGGAACAAACAAGAGACCCAGTACTTC
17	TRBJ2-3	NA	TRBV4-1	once	CASSQEEGRGSTDTQYF	TGCGCCAGCAGCCAAGAGGAGGGGCGGGGCAGCACAGATACGCAGTATTTT